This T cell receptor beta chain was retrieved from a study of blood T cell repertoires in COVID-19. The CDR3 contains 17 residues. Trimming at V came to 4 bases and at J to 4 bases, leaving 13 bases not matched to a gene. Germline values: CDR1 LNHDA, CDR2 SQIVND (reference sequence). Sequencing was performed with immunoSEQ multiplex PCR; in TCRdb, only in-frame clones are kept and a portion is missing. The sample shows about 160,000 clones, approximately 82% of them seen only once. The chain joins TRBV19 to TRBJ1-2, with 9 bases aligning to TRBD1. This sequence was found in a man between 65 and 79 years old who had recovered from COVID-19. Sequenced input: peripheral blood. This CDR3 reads CASSTSYRGRRSYGYTF. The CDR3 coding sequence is TGTGCCAGTAGTACATCATACAGGGGGCGAAGGAGCTATGGCTACACCTTC. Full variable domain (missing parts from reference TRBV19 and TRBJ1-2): DGGITQSPKYLFRKEGQNVTLSCEQNLNHDAMYWYRQDPGQGLRLIYYSQIVNDFQKGDIAEGYSVSREKKESFPLTVTSAQKNPTAFYLCASSTSYRGRRSYGYTFGSGTRLTVV.